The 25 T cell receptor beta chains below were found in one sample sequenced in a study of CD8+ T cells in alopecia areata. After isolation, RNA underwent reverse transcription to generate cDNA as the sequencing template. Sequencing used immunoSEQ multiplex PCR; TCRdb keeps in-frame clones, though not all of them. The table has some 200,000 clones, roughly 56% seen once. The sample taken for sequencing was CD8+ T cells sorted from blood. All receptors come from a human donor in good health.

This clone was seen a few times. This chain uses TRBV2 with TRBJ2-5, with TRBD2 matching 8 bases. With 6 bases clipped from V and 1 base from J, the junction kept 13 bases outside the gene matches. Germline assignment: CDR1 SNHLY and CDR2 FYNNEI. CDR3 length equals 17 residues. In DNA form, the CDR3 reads TGTGCCAGCAGCTCCGGGAGCGCTAGCGGGTTCCAAGAGACCCAGTACTTC. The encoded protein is CASSSGSASGFQETQYF. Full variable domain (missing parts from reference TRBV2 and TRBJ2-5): EPEVTQTPSHQVTQMGQEVILRCVPISNHLYFYWYRQILGQKVEFLVSFYNNEISEKSEIFDDQFSVERPDGSNFTLKIRSTKLEDSAMYFCASSSGSASGFQETQYFGPGTRLLVL.

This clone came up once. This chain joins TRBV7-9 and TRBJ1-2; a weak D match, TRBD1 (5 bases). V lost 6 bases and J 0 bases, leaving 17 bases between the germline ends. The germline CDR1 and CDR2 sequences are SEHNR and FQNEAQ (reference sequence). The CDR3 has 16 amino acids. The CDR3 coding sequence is TGTGCCAGCAGACAGGTGGAGGGAGGGGCTAACTATGGCTACACCTTC. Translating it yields CASRQVEGGANYGYTF.

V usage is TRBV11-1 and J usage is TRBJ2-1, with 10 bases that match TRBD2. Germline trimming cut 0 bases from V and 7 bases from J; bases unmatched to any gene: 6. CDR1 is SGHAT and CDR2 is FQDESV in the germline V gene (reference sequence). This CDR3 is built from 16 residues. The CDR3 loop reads CASSLAGRGLANEQFF. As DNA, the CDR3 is TGTGCCAGCAGCTTAGCTGGACGGGGACTAGCGAATGAGCAGTTCTTC. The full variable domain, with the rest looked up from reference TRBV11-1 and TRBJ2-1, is EAEVAQSPRYKITEKSQAVAFWCDPISGHATLYWYRQILGQGPELLVQFQDESVVDDSQLPKDRFSAERLKGVDSTLKIQPAELGDSAMYLCASSLAGRGLANEQFFGPGTRLTVL.

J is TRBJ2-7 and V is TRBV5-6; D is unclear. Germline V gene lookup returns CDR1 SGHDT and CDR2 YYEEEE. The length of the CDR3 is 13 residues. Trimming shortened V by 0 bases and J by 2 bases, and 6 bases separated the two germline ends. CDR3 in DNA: TGTGCCAGCAGCTTGGGGCGGACCTACGAGCAGTACTTC. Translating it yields CASSLGRTYEQYF.

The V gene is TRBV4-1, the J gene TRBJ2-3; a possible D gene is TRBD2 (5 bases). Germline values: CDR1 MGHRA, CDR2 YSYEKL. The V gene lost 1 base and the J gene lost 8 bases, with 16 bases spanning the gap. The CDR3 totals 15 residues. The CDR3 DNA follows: TGCGCCAGCAGCCAAGTTACAGATCCCCGGGGTACGCAGTATTTT. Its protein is CASSQVTDPRGTQYF.

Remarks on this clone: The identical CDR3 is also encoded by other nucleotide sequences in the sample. The CDR3 DNA reads TGTGCCAGCAGTTTCGGGGGCATGAACACTGAAGCTTTCTTT. Translated, it gives CASSFGGMNTEAFF. The chain combines TRBV27 with TRBJ1-1, with a possible D match to TRBD1 (6 bases). V was trimmed by 3 bases and J by 0 bases, leaving 8 bases between them. Per germline, CDR1 MNHEY and CDR2 SMNVEV (reference sequence). The CDR3 spans 14 residues.

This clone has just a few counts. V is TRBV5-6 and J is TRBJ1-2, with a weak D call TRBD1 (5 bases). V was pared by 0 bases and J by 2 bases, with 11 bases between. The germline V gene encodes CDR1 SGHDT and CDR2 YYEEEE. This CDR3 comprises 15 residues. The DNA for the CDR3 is TGTGCCAGCAGCTTGGCCACAGGTTCCAACTATGGCTACACCTTC. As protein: CASSLATGSNYGYTF. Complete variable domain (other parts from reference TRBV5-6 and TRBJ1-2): DAGVTQSPTHLIKTRGQQVTLRCSPKSGHDTVSWYQQALGQGPQFIFQYYEEEERQRGNFPDRFSGHQFPNYSSELNVNALLLGDSALYLCASSLATGSNYGYTFGSGTRLTVV.

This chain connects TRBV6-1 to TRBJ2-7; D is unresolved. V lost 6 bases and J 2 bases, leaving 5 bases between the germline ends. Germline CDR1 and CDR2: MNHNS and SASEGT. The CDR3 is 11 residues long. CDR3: CASRDAYEQYF. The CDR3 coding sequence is TGTGCCAGCAGGGACGCCTACGAGCAGTACTTC.

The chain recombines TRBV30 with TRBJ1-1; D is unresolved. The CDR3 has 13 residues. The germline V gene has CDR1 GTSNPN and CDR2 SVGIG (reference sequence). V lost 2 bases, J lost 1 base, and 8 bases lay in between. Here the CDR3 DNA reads TGTGCCTGGAGTCCCCTTCGGAACACTGAAGCTTTCTTT. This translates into CAWSPLRNTEAFF. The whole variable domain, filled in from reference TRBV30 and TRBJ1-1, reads SQTIHQWPATLVQPVGSPLSLECTVEGTSNPNLYWYRQAAGRGLQLLFYSVGIGQISSEVPQNLSASRPQDRQFILSSKKLLLSDSGFYLCAWSPLRNTEAFFGQGTRLTVV.

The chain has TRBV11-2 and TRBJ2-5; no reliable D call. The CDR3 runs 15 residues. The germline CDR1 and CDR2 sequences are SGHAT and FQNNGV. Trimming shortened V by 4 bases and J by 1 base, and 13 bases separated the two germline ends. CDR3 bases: TGTGCCAGCAGCTCGCTCACCTGGCCCCAAGAGACCCAGTACTTC. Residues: CASSSLTWPQETQYF. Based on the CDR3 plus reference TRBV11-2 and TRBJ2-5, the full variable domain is EAGVAQSPRYKIIEKRQSVAFWCNPISGHATLYWYQQILGQGPKLLIQFQNNGVVDDSQLPKDRFSAERLKGVDSTLKIQPAKLEDSAVYLCASSSLTWPQETQYFGPGTRLLVL.

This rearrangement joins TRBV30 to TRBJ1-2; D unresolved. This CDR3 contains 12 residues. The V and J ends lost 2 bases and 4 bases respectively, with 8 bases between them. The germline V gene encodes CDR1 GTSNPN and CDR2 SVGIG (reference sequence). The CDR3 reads CAWSLDGYGYTF. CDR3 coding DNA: TGTGCCTGGAGTTTGGACGGCTATGGCTACACCTTC.

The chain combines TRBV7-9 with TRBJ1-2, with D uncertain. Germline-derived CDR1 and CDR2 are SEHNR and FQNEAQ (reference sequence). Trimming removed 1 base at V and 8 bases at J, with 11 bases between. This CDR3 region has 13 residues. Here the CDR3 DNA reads TGTGCCAGCAGCTTAGGCGACCGTCAGGGCTACACCTTC. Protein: CASSLGDRQGYTF.

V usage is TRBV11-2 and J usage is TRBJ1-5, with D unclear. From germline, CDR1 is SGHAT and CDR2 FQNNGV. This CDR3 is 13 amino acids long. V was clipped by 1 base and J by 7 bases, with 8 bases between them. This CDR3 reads CASSLGVSQPQHF. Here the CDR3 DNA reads TGTGCCAGCAGCTTAGGGGTTAGCCAGCCCCAGCATTTT.

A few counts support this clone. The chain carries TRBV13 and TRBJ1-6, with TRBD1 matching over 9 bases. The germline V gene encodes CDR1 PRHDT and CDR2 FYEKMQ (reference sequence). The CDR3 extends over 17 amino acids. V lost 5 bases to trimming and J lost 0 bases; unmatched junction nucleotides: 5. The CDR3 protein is CASSQDRGGSYNSPLHF. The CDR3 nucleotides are TGTGCCAGCAGCCAGGACAGGGGAGGCTCCTATAATTCACCCCTCCACTTT.

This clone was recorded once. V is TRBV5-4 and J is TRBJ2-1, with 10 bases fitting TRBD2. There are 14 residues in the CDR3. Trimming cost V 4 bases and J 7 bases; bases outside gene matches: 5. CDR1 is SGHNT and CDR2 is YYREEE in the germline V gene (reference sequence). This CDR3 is CASSPGLAINEQFF. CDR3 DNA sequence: TGTGCCAGCAGCCCGGGACTAGCGATAAATGAGCAGTTCTTC.

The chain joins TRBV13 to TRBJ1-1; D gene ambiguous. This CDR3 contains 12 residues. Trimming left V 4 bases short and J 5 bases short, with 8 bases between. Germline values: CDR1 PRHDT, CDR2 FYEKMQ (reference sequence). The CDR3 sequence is CASSSSGTEAFF. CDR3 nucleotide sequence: TGTGCCAGCAGCTCTTCGGGGACTGAAGCTTTCTTT.

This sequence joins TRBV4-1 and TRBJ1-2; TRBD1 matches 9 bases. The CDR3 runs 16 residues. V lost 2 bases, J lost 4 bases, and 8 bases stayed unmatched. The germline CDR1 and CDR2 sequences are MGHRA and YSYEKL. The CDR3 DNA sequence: TGCGCCAGCAGCCAATTTGGGACAGGGATCGGCTATGGCTACACCTTC. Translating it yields CASSQFGTGIGYGYTF.

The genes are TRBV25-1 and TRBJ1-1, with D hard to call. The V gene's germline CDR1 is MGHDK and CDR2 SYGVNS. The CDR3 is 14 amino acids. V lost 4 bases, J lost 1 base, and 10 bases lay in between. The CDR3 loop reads CASSAGLRNTEAFF. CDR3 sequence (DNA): TGTGCCAGCAGTGCCGGGTTGAGGAACACTGAAGCTTTCTTT.

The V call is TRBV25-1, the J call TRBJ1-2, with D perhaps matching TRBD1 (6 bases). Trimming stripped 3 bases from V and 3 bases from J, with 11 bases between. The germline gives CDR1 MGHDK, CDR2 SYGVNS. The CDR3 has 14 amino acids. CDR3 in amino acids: CASSDYREDYGYTF. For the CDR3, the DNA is TGTGCCAGCAGTGACTACAGGGAAGACTATGGCTACACCTTC.

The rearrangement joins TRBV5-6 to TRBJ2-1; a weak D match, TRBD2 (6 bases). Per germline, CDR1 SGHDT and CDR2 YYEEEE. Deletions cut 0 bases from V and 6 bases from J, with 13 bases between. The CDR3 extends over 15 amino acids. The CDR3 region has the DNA TGTGCCAGCAGCTTGGTTGGAGGGGAGTTCAATGAGCAGTTCTTC. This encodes CASSLVGGEFNEQFF.

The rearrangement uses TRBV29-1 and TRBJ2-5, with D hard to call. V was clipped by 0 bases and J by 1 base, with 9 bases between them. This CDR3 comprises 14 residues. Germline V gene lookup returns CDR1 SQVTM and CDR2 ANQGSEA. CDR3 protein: CSVEDLGTQETQYF. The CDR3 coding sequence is TGCAGCGTTGAAGATCTAGGAACCCAAGAGACCCAGTACTTC. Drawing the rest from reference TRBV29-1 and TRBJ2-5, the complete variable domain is SAVISQKPSRDICQRGTSLTIQCQVDSQVTMMFWYRQQPGQSLTLIATANQGSEATYESGFVIDKFPISRPNLTFSTLTVSNMSPEDSSIYLCSVEDLGTQETQYFGPGTRLLVL.

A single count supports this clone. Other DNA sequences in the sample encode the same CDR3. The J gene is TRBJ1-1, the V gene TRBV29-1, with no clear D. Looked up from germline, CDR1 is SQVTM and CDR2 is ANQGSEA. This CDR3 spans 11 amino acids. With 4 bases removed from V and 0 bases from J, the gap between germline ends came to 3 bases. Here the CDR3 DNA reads TGCAGCGTTGCATTGAACACTGAAGCTTTCTTT. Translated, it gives CSVALNTEAFF.

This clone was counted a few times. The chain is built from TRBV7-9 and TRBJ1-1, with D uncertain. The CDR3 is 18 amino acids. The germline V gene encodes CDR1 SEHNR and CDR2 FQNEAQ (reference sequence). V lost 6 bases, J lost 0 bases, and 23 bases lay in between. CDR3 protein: CASSVASSGVIMNTEAFF. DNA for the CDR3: TGTGCCAGCAGTGTCGCCTCGAGCGGAGTCATCATGAACACTGAAGCTTTCTTT.

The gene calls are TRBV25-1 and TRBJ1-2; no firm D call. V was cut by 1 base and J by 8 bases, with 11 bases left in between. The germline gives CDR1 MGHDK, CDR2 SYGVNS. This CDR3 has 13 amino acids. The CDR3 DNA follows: TGTGCCAGCAGTGAATCAATAGAGGGCGGCTACACCTTC. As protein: CASSESIEGGYTF.

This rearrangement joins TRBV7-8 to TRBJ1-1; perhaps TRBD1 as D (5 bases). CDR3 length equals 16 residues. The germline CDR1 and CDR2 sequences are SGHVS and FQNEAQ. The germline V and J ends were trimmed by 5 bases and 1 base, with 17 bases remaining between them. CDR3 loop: CASSPTSGYGNTEAFF. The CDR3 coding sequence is TGTGCCAGCAGCCCCACTTCAGGGTACGGGAACACTGAAGCTTTCTTT.